The 32 T cell receptor beta chains presented below share a single source sample, sequenced in a study of blood T cell repertoires in COVID-19 (dated by TCRdb to the early 2020s). Libraries were built with the immunoSEQ multiplex PCR assay. In its TCRdb copy, this immuneACCESS table keeps in-frame sequences only and misses some clones. Where compared with another copy, unresolved V genes explain less than half of these, and the others have no known cause. This sample comprises about 140,000 clones, around 90% of them detected only once. 2.5% of the sample is taken by the ten largest. The sequencing sample was made of peripheral blood. The source of these receptors is a human donor with COVID-19, enrolled during active disease. The donor label of this sample is uncertain.

The gene calls are TRBV12-3 or TRBV12-4 and TRBJ2-7, with 7 bases fitting TRBD1. The CDR3 totals 13 residues. Trimming took 4 bases from V and 3 from J; bases not matched to a gene: 3. CDR3 DNA sequence: TGTGCCAGCAGTTCGGGACAGTTCTACGAGCAGTACTTC. This codes for CASSSGQFYEQYF.

The V call is TRBV5-1, the J call TRBJ1-1; no firm D call. The germline V gene encodes CDR1 SGHRS and CDR2 YFSETQ. The CDR3 length is 14 residues. Trimming shortened V by 0 bases and J by 1 base, and 7 bases separated the two germline ends. The CDR3 protein is CASSLDSGNTEAFF. DNA for the CDR3: TGCGCCAGCAGCTTGGACAGTGGGAACACTGAAGCTTTCTTT.

The V and J genes are TRBV19 and TRBJ1-4, with 7 positions matching TRBD1. The V gene end was trimmed by 3 bases and the J gene end by 5 bases; junction bases not matched to a gene: 3. Per the germline V gene, CDR1 is LNHDA and CDR2 is SQIVND (reference sequence). CDR3 size: 14 residues. CDR3 loop: CASSIAQGNEKLFF. CDR3 in DNA: TGTGCCAGTAGTATCGCACAGGGGAATGAAAAACTGTTTTTT.

This chain uses TRBV6-5 with TRBJ2-7; possibly TRBD2 for D (6 bases). The length of the CDR3 is 14 residues. Per the germline V gene, CDR1 is MNHEY and CDR2 is SVGAGI. Trimming left V 2 bases short and J 2 bases short, with 10 bases between. In DNA, the CDR3 is TGTGCCAGCAGTTACCGGGAGCTCCCCTACGAGCAGTACTTC. It is translated as CASSYRELPYEQYF.

V usage is TRBV7-2 and J usage is TRBJ1-6, with D perhaps matching TRBD1 (6 bases). V was trimmed by 5 bases and J by 6 bases, leaving 17 bases between them. The CDR3 has 16 amino acids. Germline assignment: CDR1 SGHTA and CDR2 FQGNSA. This CDR3 is CASSTQGGLGNSPLHF. The CDR3 bases are TGTGCCAGCAGCACGCAAGGGGGTCTAGGTAATTCACCCCTCCACTTT.

The chain joins TRBV2 to TRBJ1-1, with 7 bases lining up with TRBD1. The CDR3 consists of 14 residues. CDR1 is SNHLY, CDR2 FYNNEI, per germline. After removal of 6 bases from V and 7 bases from J, the junction contained 11 bases not matched to a gene. CDR3 amino acids: CASSHGRQGDEAFF. CDR3 bases: TGTGCCAGCAGCCACGGTCGGCAGGGGGATGAAGCTTTCTTT.

This clone appeared once. The chain joins TRBV28 to TRBJ1-1; D might be TRBD1 (5 bases). The CDR3 loop spans 14 amino acids. Germline CDR1 MDHEN, CDR2 SYDVKM. V lost 7 bases to trimming and J lost 0 bases, with 12 bases between them. CDR3 DNA sequence: TGTGCCAGCATAAGGGGCCTCATGAACACTGAAGCTTTCTTT. It specifies CASIRGLMNTEAFF.

CDR3 region: CASSEAHEQFF. CDR3 sequence (DNA): TGTGCCAGCAGCGAGGCACATGAGCAGTTCTTC. This chain joins TRBV11-3 and TRBJ2-1; no definite D call. Germline lookup yields CDR1 SGHNT and CDR2 YENEEA. Trimming stripped 5 bases from V and 8 bases from J, with 7 bases between. CDR3 length: 11 residues.

The chain links TRBV5-1 to TRBJ1-2; 8 nucleotides line up with TRBD1. With V trimmed by 0 bases and J by 2 bases, 12 bases remained unmatched. Germline CDR1 and CDR2: SGHRS and YFSETQ. This CDR3 has 18 amino acids. CDR3 region: CASSLARTGRDSNYGYTF. The CDR3, as DNA: TGCGCCAGCAGCTTGGCTAGGACAGGGAGGGATTCGAACTATGGCTACACCTTC. The full variable domain, its missing parts supplied by reference TRBV5-1 and TRBJ1-2, is KAGVTQTPRYLIKTRGQQVTLSCSPISGHRSVSWYQQTPGQGLQFLFEYFSETQRNKGNFPGRFSGRQFSNSRSEMNVSTLELGDSALYLCASSLARTGRDSNYGYTFGSGTRLTVV.

This chain uses TRBV12-3 or TRBV12-4 with TRBJ2-2; D remains unclear. The CDR3 runs to 13 residues. V lost 3 bases to trimming and J lost 3 bases, with 5 bases between them. Here the CDR3 reads CASSFGYTGELFF. The CDR3 DNA is TGTGCCAGCAGTTTCGGTTACACCGGGGAGCTGTTTTTT.

The V and J genes are TRBV30 and TRBJ1-3; 7 positions match TRBD1. Germline V gene sequence: CDR1 GTSNPN, CDR2 SVGIG (reference sequence). After removal of 0 bases from V and 6 bases from J, the junction contained 5 bases not matched to a gene. The CDR3 loop spans 14 amino acids. CDR3 in amino acids: CAWSVDRAENTIYF. The CDR3, as DNA: TGTGCCTGGAGTGTCGACAGGGCCGAAAACACCATATATTTT.

This chain connects TRBV9 to TRBJ2-3, with TRBD2 as a possible D gene (5 bases). Between the trimmed V and J ends, which lost 0 bases and 1 base, there was a span of 15 bases. The CDR3 spans 17 residues. Germline V gives CDR1 SGDLS, CDR2 YYNGEE. The CDR3 DNA is TGTGCCAGCAGCGTAGTCCCCGGGATATTTGGCACAGATACGCAGTATTTT. It is translated as CASSVVPGIFGTDTQYF. Based on the CDR3 plus reference TRBV9 and TRBJ2-3, the full variable domain is DSGVTQTPKHLITATGQRVTLRCSPRSGDLSVYWYQQSLDQGLQFLIQYYNGEERAKGNILERFSAQQFPDLHSELNLSSLELGDSALYFCASSVVPGIFGTDTQYFGPGTRLTVL.

This chain connects TRBV24-1 to TRBJ2-1; 7 positions agree with TRBD2. The junction had 8 bases not matched to a gene; V was cut back by 4 bases and J by 0 bases. Germline-derived CDR1 and CDR2 are KGHDR and SFDVKD. The CDR3 length is 17 residues. CDR3 bases: TGTGCCACCAGTGAACCAAAGCGGGACTCCTCCTACAATGAGCAGTTCTTC. Protein: CATSEPKRDSSYNEQFF.

CDR3 nucleotide sequence: TGTGCCAGTAGCGGAACAGTGAACCAAGAGACCCAGTACTTC. Translation gives CASSGTVNQETQYF. This chain uses TRBV19 with TRBJ2-5; unclear D gene. CDR3 size: 14 residues. Germline V gives CDR1 LNHDA, CDR2 SQIVND (reference sequence). Trimming took off 6 bases at V and 0 bases at J, with 11 bases between the two ends.

The rearrangement uses TRBV7-2 and TRBJ2-2; a weak D match, TRBD1 (5 bases). Germline-derived CDR1 and CDR2 are SGHTA and FQGNSA. CDR3 length: 17 residues. Trimming took off 5 bases at V and 0 bases at J, with 16 bases between the two ends. CDR3 region: CASSRSGQGSNTGELFF. DNA for the CDR3: TGTGCCAGCAGCCGTTCAGGGCAGGGATCGAACACCGGGGAGCTGTTTTTT.

The rearrangement uses TRBV20-1 and TRBJ2-1; a possible D gene is TRBD2 (6 bases). V dropped 3 bases and J dropped 3 bases, with 12 bases sitting between them. This CDR3 comprises 14 residues. Germline V gene data show CDR1 as DFQATT and CDR2 as SNEGSKA (reference sequence). In DNA, the CDR3 is TGCAGTGCTAGTCGGCCCGGGAGCTACAATGAGCAGTTCTTC. It translates to CSASRPGSYNEQFF.

J is TRBJ1-1 and V is TRBV19; TRBD1 might be the D (5 bases). V lost 3 bases and J lost 2, with 7 bases in between. CDR3 length: 13 residues. Germline loops: CDR1 LNHDA, CDR2 SQIVND (reference sequence). CDR3 in amino acids: CASSITGNTEAFF. CDR3 nucleotides: TGTGCCAGTAGTATTACAGGTAACACTGAAGCTTTCTTT.

The J gene is TRBJ1-5, the V gene TRBV6-5; maybe TRBD1 (6 bases). Germline CDR1 is MNHEY and CDR2 is SVGAGI. Trimming stripped 0 bases from V and 12 bases from J, with 12 bases between. The CDR3 consists of 13 residues. Written as DNA, the CDR3 is TGTGCCAGCAGTTACTCTTCCTCGGGACACCAGCATTTT. This codes for CASSYSSSGHQHF.

A note on this clone: At the DNA level, this CDR3 is encoded by other sequences in the same sample as well. V usage is TRBV2 and J usage is TRBJ1-3, with D perhaps matching TRBD1 (5 bases). CDR3 size: 13 residues. Germline lookup yields CDR1 SNHLY and CDR2 FYNNEI. Trimming cost V 6 bases and J 4 bases, with 10 bases left between them. CDR3 in DNA: TGTGCCAGCAGCGGGCAGGGAGGAAACACCATATATTTT. Residues: CASSGQGGNTIYF.

V usage is TRBV18 and J usage is TRBJ2-7; 8 nucleotides agree with TRBD1. CDR1 and CDR2 (germline): KGHSH, LQKENI. The length of the CDR3 is 16 residues. V lost 4 bases, J lost 6 bases, and 14 bases stayed unmatched. Written as DNA, the CDR3 is TGTGCCAGCTCACTAACTTCGGCAGGGGGCGCATCCGAGCAGTACTTC. It specifies CASSLTSAGGASEQYF.

The chain is built from TRBV20-1 and TRBJ2-7, with 9 bases that match TRBD1. The CDR3 is 12 residues long. Germline V lookup: CDR1 DFQATT, CDR2 SNEGSKA (reference sequence). V lost 5 bases and J lost 4; bases outside the gene matches: 3. The CDR3 spells CSAGDRGYEQYF. Here the CDR3 DNA reads TGCAGTGCTGGTGACAGGGGGTACGAGCAGTACTTC.

This clone was observed a few times. The chain employs TRBV9 and TRBJ2-3, with 9 bases fitting TRBD1. Germline V CDR1 and CDR2: SGDLS, YYNGEE. The CDR3 runs to 15 residues. The J segment lost 2 bases and the V segment lost 2 bases, leaving 3 bases of the junction unmatched. DNA for the CDR3: TGTGCCAGCAGCGTTAGGACAGGGGTCACAGATACGCAGTATTTT. Its protein product is CASSVRTGVTDTQYF.

The V call is TRBV5-1, the J call TRBJ2-3; 11 bases map to TRBD2. The germline V gene encodes CDR1 SGHRS and CDR2 YFSETQ. The trim removed 4 bases at V and 2 bases at J, leaving 3 bases unmatched. The CDR3 contains 15 residues. This CDR3 is CASSASGGLTDTQYF. CDR3 coding DNA: TGCGCCAGCAGCGCTAGCGGGGGGCTCACAGATACGCAGTATTTT.

This clone appeared once. The chain carries TRBV4-2 and TRBJ2-3, with TRBD2 matching 11 bases. In germline, CDR1 is LGHNA, CDR2 YNFKEQ. V lost 1 base and J lost 5; bases outside the gene matches: 11. The CDR3 spans 18 residues. CDR3 bases: TGTGCCAGCAGCCAAGTCAGACGGCTAGCGGGAGGAGGAGATACGCAGTATTTT. Translation gives CASSQVRRLAGGGDTQYF.

The chain carries TRBV6-1 and TRBJ1-2; 7 bases align to TRBD1. V gave up 6 bases and J gave up 6 bases; unmatched junction bases: 13. In germline, CDR1 is MNHNS, CDR2 SASEGT. This CDR3 is built from 15 residues. CDR3 nucleotide sequence: TGTGCCAGCAGCCTCGAGCGGGGGACAGTGGATGGCTACACCTTC. It is translated as CASSLERGTVDGYTF.

This chain connects TRBV24-1 to TRBJ2-3; weak D call: TRBD2 (6 bases). Per the germline V gene, CDR1 is KGHDR and CDR2 is SFDVKD. This CDR3 region has 13 residues. V was pared by 8 bases and J by 2 bases, with 10 bases between. The CDR3 nucleotides read TGTGCCACCATGGGCGGGGACACAGATACGCAGTATTTT. Its protein is CATMGGDTDTQYF.

Note on this clone: One end of the junction varies from germline; a read error may be responsible. CDR3 amino acids: CASSAPEDRAYNEQFF. DNA of the CDR3: TGTGCCAGCTCAGCACCAGAGGACAGGGCATACAATGAGCAGTTCTTC. The chain joins TRBV18 to TRBJ2-1; 8 positions agree with TRBD1. Germline V gene lookup returns CDR1 KGHSH and CDR2 LQKENI. The CDR3 sequence is 16 residues long.

The J gene is TRBJ1-4, the V gene TRBV15, with 10 positions matching TRBD1. The CDR3 extends over 15 amino acids. Unmatched junction bases numbered 4, after V lost 5 bases and J lost 4 bases. CDR1 and CDR2 from the germline V gene are LNHNV and YYDKDF (reference sequence). The CDR3 loop is CATSGGDRGNEKLFF. CDR3 nucleotide sequence: TGTGCCACCAGCGGAGGGGACAGGGGTAATGAAAAACTGTTTTTT.

The chain joins TRBV2 to TRBJ2-3; 9 bases match TRBD1. Trimming cost V 8 bases and J 11 bases; bases outside gene matches: 11. From germline, CDR1 is SNHLY and CDR2 FYNNEI. This CDR3 is built from 13 residues. CDR3 sequence reads: CASGPRTGVRQYF. The CDR3 DNA is TGTGCCAGCGGCCCCCGGACAGGGGTTAGGCAGTATTTT. Drawing the rest from reference TRBV2 and TRBJ2-3, the complete variable domain is EPEVTQTPSHQVTQMGQEVILRCVPISNHLYFYWYRQILGQKVEFLVSFYNNEISEKSEIFDDQFSVERPDGSNFTLKIRSTKLEDSAMYFCASGPRTGVRQYFGPGTRLTVL.

The chain uses TRBV27 and TRBJ2-6; D perhaps matches TRBD1 (6 bases). Trimming took off 6 bases at V and 2 bases at J, with 11 bases between the two ends. Germline V gene sequence: CDR1 MNHEY, CDR2 SMNVEV (reference sequence). The CDR3 is 15 residues long. CDR3 residues: CASSLQGTGANVLTF. Here the CDR3 DNA reads TGTGCCAGCAGCTTGCAGGGGACTGGGGCCAACGTCCTGACTTTC.

This chain links TRBV6-5 with TRBJ2-2; the match to TRBD2 covers 8 bases. Germline values: CDR1 MNHEY, CDR2 SVGAGI. The CDR3 contains 15 residues. V shed 7 bases, J shed 6 bases, and the junction held 10 bases outside the gene matches. The CDR3 DNA follows: TGTGCCAGCACCCACGGGGGGGAGGTCGCCGGGGAGCTGTTTTTT. Translated, it gives CASTHGGEVAGELFF.

This clone occurred a few times. The chain uses TRBV6-5 and TRBJ1-3; the D gene is possibly TRBD1 (5 bases). The CDR3 has 15 amino acids. The V and J ends lost 2 bases and 4 bases respectively, with 12 bases between them. Germline V gene sequence: CDR1 MNHEY, CDR2 SVGAGI. In DNA form, the CDR3 reads TGTGCCAGCAGTTACGGACATACTCCGGGAAACACCATATATTTT. The encoded protein is CASSYGHTPGNTIYF.